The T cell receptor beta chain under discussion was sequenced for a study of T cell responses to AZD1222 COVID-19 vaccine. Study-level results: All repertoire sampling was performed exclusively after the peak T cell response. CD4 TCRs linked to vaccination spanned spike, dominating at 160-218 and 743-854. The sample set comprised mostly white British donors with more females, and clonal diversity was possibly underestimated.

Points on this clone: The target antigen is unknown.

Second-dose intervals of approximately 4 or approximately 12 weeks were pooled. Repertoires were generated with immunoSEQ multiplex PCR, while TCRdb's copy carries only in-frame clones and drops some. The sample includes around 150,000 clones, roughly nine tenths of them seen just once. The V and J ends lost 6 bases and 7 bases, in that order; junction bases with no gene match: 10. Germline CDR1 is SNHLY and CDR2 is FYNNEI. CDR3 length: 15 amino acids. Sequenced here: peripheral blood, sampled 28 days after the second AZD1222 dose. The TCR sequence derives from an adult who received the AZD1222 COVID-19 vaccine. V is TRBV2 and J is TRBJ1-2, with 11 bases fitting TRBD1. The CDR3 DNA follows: TGTGCCAGCAGAGAGGACAGGGGGCGTTACGGTGGCTACACCTTC. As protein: CASREDRGRYGGYTF.